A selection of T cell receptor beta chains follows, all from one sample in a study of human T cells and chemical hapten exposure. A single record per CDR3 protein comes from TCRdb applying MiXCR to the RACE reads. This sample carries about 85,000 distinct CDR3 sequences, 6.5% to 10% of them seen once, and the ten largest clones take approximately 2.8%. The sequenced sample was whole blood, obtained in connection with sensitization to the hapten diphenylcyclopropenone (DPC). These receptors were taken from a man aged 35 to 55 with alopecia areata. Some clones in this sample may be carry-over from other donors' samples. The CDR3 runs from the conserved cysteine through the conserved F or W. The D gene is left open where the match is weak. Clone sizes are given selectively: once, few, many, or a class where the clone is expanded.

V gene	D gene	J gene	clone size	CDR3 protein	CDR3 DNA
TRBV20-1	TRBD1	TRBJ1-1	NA	CSAIPTRGINTEAFF	TGCAGTGCTATACCAACCAGGGGGATTAACACTGAAGCTTTCTTT
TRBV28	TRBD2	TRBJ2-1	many	CASMSGTSLSDEQFF	TGTGCCAGCATGTCCGGGACTAGCCTAAGTGATGAGCAGTTCTTC
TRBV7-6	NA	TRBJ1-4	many	CASSRTSLANEKLFF	TGTGCCAGCAGCCGGACGTCCTTAGCAAATGAAAAACTGTTTTTT
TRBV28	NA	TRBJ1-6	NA	CASSRTAFYNSPLHF	TGTGCCAGCAGTCGAACAGCTTTCTATAATTCACCCCTCCACTTT
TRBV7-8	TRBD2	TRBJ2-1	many	CASSLRGPGSGIYNEQFF	TGTGCCAGCAGCCTGAGAGGGCCGGGTAGCGGGATATACAATGAGCAGTTCTTC
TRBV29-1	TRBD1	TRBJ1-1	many	CSVQGGPEAFF	TGCAGCGTACAGGGGGGGCCTGAAGCTTTCTTT
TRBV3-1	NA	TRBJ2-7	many	CASSQRTNVYEQYF	TGTGCCAGCAGCCAAAGGACTAATGTCTACGAGCAGTACTTC
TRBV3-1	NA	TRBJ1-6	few	CASSQQVGNSPLHF	TGTGCCAGCAGCCAACAGGTCGGCAATTCACCCCTCCACTTT
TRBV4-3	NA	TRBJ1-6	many	CASSQDLNSPLHF	TGCGCCAGCAGCCAAGATTTGAATTCACCCCTCCACTTT
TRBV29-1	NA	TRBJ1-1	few	CSVGTGGNTEAFF	TGCAGCGTTGGGACTGGGGGCAACACTGAAGCTTTCTTT
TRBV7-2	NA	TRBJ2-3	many	CASSLALNGRTDTQYF	TGTGCCAGCAGCTTAGCGCTAAATGGACGCACAGATACGCAGTATTTT
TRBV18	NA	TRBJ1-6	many	CASSIGQTVDNSPLHF	TGTGCCAGCTCAATCGGGCAAACGGTAGATAATTCACCCCTCCACTTT
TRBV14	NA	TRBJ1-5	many	CASSKTGGQPQHF	TGTGCCAGCAGCAAGACCGGAGGGCAGCCCCAGCATTTT
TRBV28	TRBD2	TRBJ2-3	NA	CASLPGREGTDTQYF	TGTGCCAGCCTCCCCGGGCGGGAGGGGACAGATACGCAGTATTTT
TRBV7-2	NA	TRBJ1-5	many	CASSLERNQPQHF	TGTGCCAGCAGCTTAGAACGGAATCAGCCCCAGCATTTT
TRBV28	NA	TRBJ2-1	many	CASSLRGGEQFF	TGTGCCAGCAGTTTGAGGGGTGGTGAGCAGTTCTTC
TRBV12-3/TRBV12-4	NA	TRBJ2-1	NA	CASRPVPPGNEQFF	TGTGCCAGCAGGCCGGTCCCCCCCGGGAATGAGCAGTTCTTC
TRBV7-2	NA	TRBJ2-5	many	CASSMARDGETQYF	TGTGCCAGCAGCATGGCTAGGGACGGAGAGACCCAGTACTTC
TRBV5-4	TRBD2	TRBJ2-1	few	CASSRLGLTSGTYNEQFF	TGTGCCAGCAGCCGGTTGGGCCTCACTAGCGGTACCTACAATGAGCAGTTCTTC
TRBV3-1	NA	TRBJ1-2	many	CASRRDEGYTF	TGTGCCAGCAGACGAGACGAAGGCTACACCTTC
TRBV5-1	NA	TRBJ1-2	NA	CASRQGLHGYTF	TGCGCCAGCAGGCAGGGTTTACATGGCTACACCTTC
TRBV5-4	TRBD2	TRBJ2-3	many	CASSLGAGGSTDTQYF	TGTGCCAGCAGCTTGGGAGCGGGAGGGAGCACAGATACGCAGTATTTT
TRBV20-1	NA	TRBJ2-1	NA	CSAPAAQRLHNEQFF	TGCAGTGCCCCCGCTGCGCAGCGCCTCCACAATGAGCAGTTCTTC
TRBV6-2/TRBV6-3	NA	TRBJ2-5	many	CASTIPGPQKETQYF	TGTGCCAGCACCATCCCCGGGCCTCAGAAAGAGACCCAGTACTTC
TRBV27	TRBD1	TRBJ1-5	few	CASRTRDRDNQPQHF	TGTGCCAGCAGAACCCGGGACAGGGACAATCAGCCCCAGCATTTT
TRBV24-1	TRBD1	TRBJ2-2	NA	CAIMDRVNTGELFF	TGTGCCATCATGGACAGGGTTAACACCGGGGAGCTGTTTTTT